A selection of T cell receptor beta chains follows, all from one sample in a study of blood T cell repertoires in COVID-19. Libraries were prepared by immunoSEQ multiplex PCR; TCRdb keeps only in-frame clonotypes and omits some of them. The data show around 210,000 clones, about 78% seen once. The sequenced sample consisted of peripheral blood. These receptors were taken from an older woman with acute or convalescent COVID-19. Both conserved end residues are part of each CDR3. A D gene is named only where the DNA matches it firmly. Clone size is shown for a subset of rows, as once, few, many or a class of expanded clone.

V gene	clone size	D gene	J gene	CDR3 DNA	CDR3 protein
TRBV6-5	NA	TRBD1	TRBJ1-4	TGTGCCAGCGGACCGGGACAGTCTAGTGAAAAACTGTTTTTT	CASGPGQSSEKLFF
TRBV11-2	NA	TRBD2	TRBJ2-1	TGTGCCAGCAGCGCACATGGACTAGCGGGAGGGCCCTCCTACAATGAGCAGTTCTTC	CASSAHGLAGGPSYNEQFF
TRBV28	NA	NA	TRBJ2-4	TGTGCCAGCAGTCCATTGGAGGGCCATCCCCAAAACATTCAGTACTTC	CASSPLEGHPQNIQYF
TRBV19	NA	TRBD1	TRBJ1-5	TGTGCCAGTAGTATAGATCAGGGGGCGAATCAGCCCCAGCATTTT	CASSIDQGANQPQHF
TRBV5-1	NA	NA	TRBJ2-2	TGCGCCAGCAGCCCACGAGTGGCGGCAGGGGTGGTCGGGGAGCTGTTTTTT	CASSPRVAAGVVGELFF
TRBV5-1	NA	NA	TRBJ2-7	TGCGCCAGCAGCTTGGAGGGGGGGACCACCTACGAGCAGTACTTC	CASSLEGGTTYEQYF
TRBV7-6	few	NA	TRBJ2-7	TGTGCCAGCAGCTCGAACAGGGAGCTCTCCTACGAGCAGTACTTC	CASSSNRELSYEQYF
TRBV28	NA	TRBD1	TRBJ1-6	TGTGCCAGCAGCCCTATACTTCCGGGACAGGCAAGTTCACCCCTCCACTTT	CASSPILPGQASSPLHF
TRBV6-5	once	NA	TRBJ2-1	TGTGCCAGCAGTTACATCGCGGGCTCCTACAATGAGCAGTTCTTC	CASSYIAGSYNEQFF
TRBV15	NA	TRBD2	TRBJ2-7	TGTGCCACCAGCAGAGATGGCGGGGGTTACGAGCAGTACTTC	CATSRDGGGYEQYF
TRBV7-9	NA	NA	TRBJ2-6	TGTGCCAGCAGCTTATCTTTCGCGGTCTCTGGGGCCAACGTCCTGACTTTC	CASSLSFAVSGANVLTF
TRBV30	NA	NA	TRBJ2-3	TGTGCCTGGAGCCCGCGCATAGATACGCAGTATTTT	CAWSPRIDTQYF
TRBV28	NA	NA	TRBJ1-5	TGTGCCAGCAGTTCGCCTGGCGGGCGGCATCAGCCCCAGCATTTT	CASSSPGGRHQPQHF
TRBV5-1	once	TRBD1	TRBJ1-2	TGCGCCAGCAGCCCATCACTGACAGGGTACGGCTACACCTTC	CASSPSLTGYGYTF
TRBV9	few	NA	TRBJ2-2	TGTGCCTCTCAAAAGGGGGCGAACACCGGGGAGCTGTTTTTT	CASQKGANTGELFF
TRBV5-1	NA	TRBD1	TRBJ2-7	TGCGCCAGCAGCCTTCAGGACAGGTCCTACGAGCAGTACTTC	CASSLQDRSYEQYF
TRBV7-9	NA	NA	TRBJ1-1	TGTGCCAGCAGCGGACAGAGAGGCACTGAAGCTTTCTTT	CASSGQRGTEAFF
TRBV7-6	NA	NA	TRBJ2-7	TGTGCCAGCAGCTTATCGTGGAGCTCCTACGAGCAGTACTTC	CASSLSWSSYEQYF
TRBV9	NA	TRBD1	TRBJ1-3	TGTGCCAGCAGCGTAGAGGGAACAGGGGGGTCTGGAAACACCATATATTTT	CASSVEGTGGSGNTIYF
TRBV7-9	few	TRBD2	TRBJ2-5	TGTGCCAGCAGCATCAGGGCTAGCGGGAGGGAGACCCAGTACTTC	CASSIRASGRETQYF
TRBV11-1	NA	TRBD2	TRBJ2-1	TGTGCCAGCAGCTTAAGGTCGGCGGGAGGAAATGAGCAGTTCTTC	CASSLRSAGGNEQFF
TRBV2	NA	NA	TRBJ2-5	TGTGCCAGCATTCTTGAGGTCTCCGAGACCCAGTACTTC	CASILEVSETQYF
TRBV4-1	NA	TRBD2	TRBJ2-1	TGCGCCAGCAGCCAAGAATTGGGACTAGCGGCCTGGGGGCAGTTCTTC	CASSQELGLAAWGQFF
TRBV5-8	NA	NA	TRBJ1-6	TGTGCCAGCAGCTTGGATCGGGGAGGGTTGAATTCACCCCTCCACTTT	CASSLDRGGLNSPLHF
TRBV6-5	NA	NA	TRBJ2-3	TGTGCCAGCAGTAGCGTGGCCGGCCCAGATACGCAGTATTTT	CASSSVAGPDTQYF
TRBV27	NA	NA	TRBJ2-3	TGTGCCAGCAGTTTATCGTGGCGGAGCACAGATACGCAGTATTTT	CASSLSWRSTDTQYF
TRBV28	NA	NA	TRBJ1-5	TGTGCCAGCACCCAGTTAACAGTTAACAATCAGCCCCAGCATTTT	CASTQLTVNNQPQHF
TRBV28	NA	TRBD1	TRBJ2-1	TGTGCCAGCAGTTCCCGACAGGGGGCCTTGTACAATGAGCAGTTCTTC	CASSSRQGALYNEQFF
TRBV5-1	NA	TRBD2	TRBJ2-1	TGCGCCAGCAGCTCGGGAGGACTCAACAATGAGCAGTTCTTC	CASSSGGLNNEQFF